A single TCR beta chain is shown here with its context. What it binds is unknown. The CDR3 runs to 15 residues. The V gene lost 3 bases and the J gene lost 2 bases, with 14 bases spanning the gap. CDR1 is WNHNN and CDR2 is SYGVQD in the germline V gene (reference sequence). Primers for the PCR totalled 60 Vbeta and 13 Jbeta. Generated by immunoSEQ multiplex PCR, the TCRdb table keeps only in-frame clones and is missing some. The sample has around 150,000 clones; over 75% are singletons. This sample is part of a study of cytomegalovirus exposure and HLA in healthy donors. Regarding the study as a whole: The dataset shows that most TCR sequences were rare, while some public TCRs occurred in many donors.

The rearrangement joins TRBV10-1 to TRBJ2-7; TRBD2 is a possible D gene (5 bases). The sample comprised PBMCs. This receptor was obtained from a man between 25 and 39 years old in good health and CMV-seropositive. This CDR3 is CASSESGIKAYEQYF. The CDR3 DNA reads TGCGCCAGCAGTGAATCGGGAATTAAAGCCTACGAGCAGTACTTC.